Below, 20 T cell receptor beta chains from the same sample are listed, as sequenced in a study of blood T cell repertoires in COVID-19. Using immunoSEQ multiplex PCR, the repertoire was profiled, and TCRdb retains in-frame clones only, with some absent. The sample comprises roughly 200,000 clones, roughly 73% of which are singletons, and around 2.8% rests with the top ten. The source material was peripheral blood. These receptors all come from a woman at least 80 years old with active or convalescent COVID-19.

In DNA, the CDR3 is TGCGCCAGCAGCCCGGTAGGGGGGGAAACCTACGAGCAGTACTTC. It specifies CASSPVGGETYEQYF. The J gene is TRBJ2-7, the V gene TRBV5-1, with D tentatively TRBD2 (7 bases). The germline CDR1 and CDR2 sequences are SGHRS and YFSETQ. This CDR3 is 15 amino acids long. V was pared by 4 bases and J by 2 bases, with 16 bases between.

The chain uses TRBV25-1 and TRBJ1-5; 8 bases fit TRBD1. The V gene's germline CDR1 is MGHDK and CDR2 SYGVNS. V shed 8 bases, J shed 6 bases, and the junction held 3 bases outside the gene matches. This CDR3 contains 12 residues. The CDR3 nucleotides read TGTGCCAGCGGACAGGGAGTTCAGCCCCAGCATTTT. Its protein is CASGQGVQPQHF.

The chain recombines TRBV4-3 with TRBJ2-5; 9 bases match TRBD2. V trimming: 1 base; J trimming: 5 bases; junction bases outside the gene matches: 5. The CDR3 covers 15 residues. CDR1 and CDR2 from the germline V gene are LGHNA and YSLEER. The CDR3 is CASSQGGGAGETQYF. As DNA, the CDR3 is TGCGCCAGCAGCCAAGGCGGGGGGGCCGGGGAGACCCAGTACTTC.

The genes are TRBV24-1 and TRBJ1-2, with 9 bases aligning to TRBD1. CDR1 KGHDR and CDR2 SFDVKD come from the germline V gene. The CDR3 extends over 14 amino acids. V dropped 3 bases and J dropped 4; count of bases not matched to a gene: 2. This chain's CDR3 is CATSDVGQGYGYTF. CDR3 nucleotide sequence: TGTGCCACCAGTGATGTGGGACAGGGCTATGGCTACACCTTC.

The genes are TRBV9 and TRBJ2-7; D unresolved. CDR1 and CDR2 (germline): SGDLS, YYNGEE. V lost 0 bases and J 2 bases, leaving 9 bases between the germline ends. The CDR3 totals 14 residues. The CDR3 protein is CASSVGQVTYEQYF. The CDR3 bases are TGTGCCAGCAGCGTAGGCCAGGTTACCTACGAGCAGTACTTC.

The rearrangement links TRBV5-6 to TRBJ1-1; D is perhaps TRBD1 (5 bases). CDR1 and CDR2 from the germline V gene are SGHDT and YYEEEE. V dropped 2 bases and J dropped 0 bases, with 11 bases sitting between them. The CDR3 runs 15 residues. The CDR3 nucleotides are TGTGCCAGCAGCTTTGGGGCAGGGCTGAACACTGAAGCTTTCTTT. Protein sequence: CASSFGAGLNTEAFF.

The J gene is TRBJ2-3, the V gene TRBV5-1; 11 bases match TRBD2. V shed 3 bases and J 3 bases; nucleotides not matched to a gene: 6. Germline CDR1 SGHRS, CDR2 YFSETQ. The CDR3 is 16 residues long. CDR3 sequence: CASSSTVAGGTDTQYF. The DNA of the CDR3 is TGCGCCAGCAGCTCAACGGTAGCGGGGGGGACAGATACGCAGTATTTT. The full variable domain, with the rest looked up from reference TRBV5-1 and TRBJ2-3, is KAGVTQTPRYLIKTRGQQVTLSCSPISGHRSVSWYQQTPGQGLQFLFEYFSETQRNKGNFPGRFSGRQFSNSRSEMNVSTLELGDSALYLCASSSTVAGGTDTQYFGPGTRLTVL.

This rearrangement joins TRBV6-5 to TRBJ2-7; D is perhaps TRBD2 (6 bases). The CDR3 totals 14 residues. The germline V and J ends were trimmed by 2 bases and 3 bases, with 11 bases remaining between them. The germline gives CDR1 MNHEY, CDR2 SVGAGI. The CDR3 coding sequence is TGTGCCAGCAGTTACGGCGGGGCCCGCTACGAGCAGTACTTC. Residues: CASSYGGARYEQYF.

The chain joins TRBV28 to TRBJ1-1; D gene unclear. The germline V and J ends were trimmed by 6 bases and 3 bases, with 17 bases remaining between them. This CDR3 is built from 15 residues. Per the germline V gene, CDR1 is MDHEN and CDR2 is SYDVKM. The CDR3 loop is CASSRTPDWDTEAFF. Written as DNA, the CDR3 is TGTGCCAGCAGCCGTACGCCGGACTGGGACACTGAAGCTTTCTTT.

The J gene is TRBJ2-2, the V gene TRBV6-5; TRBD1 is a possible D gene (6 bases). The CDR3 contains 14 residues. Germline-derived CDR1 and CDR2 are MNHEY and SVGAGI. Trimming removed 6 bases from V and 1 base from J, with 9 bases in between. The DNA of the CDR3 is TGTGCCAGCAGCCCGACAGGGAACACCGGGGAGCTGTTTTTT. Protein: CASSPTGNTGELFF.

This chain uses TRBV10-2 with TRBJ2-2; TRBD1 agrees at 8 bases. Looked up from germline, CDR1 is WSHSY and CDR2 is SAAADI. The CDR3 consists of 14 residues. The V and J ends lost 6 bases and 4 bases, in that order; junction bases with no gene match: 4. As DNA, the CDR3 is TGCGCCAGCAGCCCGACAGGGGCCACCGGGGAGCTGTTTTTT. Its translation is CASSPTGATGELFF.

This rearrangement joins TRBV6-1 to TRBJ2-5; tentative D call: TRBD2 (5 bases). The germline gives CDR1 MNHNS, CDR2 SASEGT. Trimming removed 3 bases from V and 8 bases from J, with 16 bases in between. This CDR3 contains 14 residues. The CDR3, as DNA: TGTGCCAGCAGTGATACCGGGGTCTACCGCACCCAGTACTTC. Its translation is CASSDTGVYRTQYF.

This CDR3 reads CASVQGSLDSSNQPQHF. The CDR3 DNA follows: TGTGCCAGTGTACAGGGGTCTTTAGATTCTAGCAATCAGCCCCAGCATTTT. The V call is TRBV19, the J call TRBJ1-5; 7 bases line up with TRBD1. Per the germline V gene, CDR1 is LNHDA and CDR2 is SQIVND (reference sequence). This CDR3 has 17 residues. Trimming at V came to 8 bases and at J to 0 bases, leaving 13 bases not matched to a gene.

The sample holds a few counts of this clone. The chain employs TRBV12-3 or TRBV12-4 and TRBJ1-2; no clear D. Trimming left V 4 bases short and J 3 bases short, with 6 bases between. CDR3 size: 12 residues. The CDR3 DNA sequence: TGTGCCAGCAGTTCCGAGGACTATGGCTACACCTTC. The encoded protein is CASSSEDYGYTF.

The rearrangement uses TRBV3-1 (or the pseudogene TRBV3-2) and TRBJ1-1; TRBD1 is a possible D gene (6 bases). V was trimmed by 5 bases and J by 2 bases, leaving 12 bases between them. CDR1 is LGHDT and CDR2 is YNNKEL in the germline V gene (reference sequence). This CDR3 is 14 amino acids long. As DNA, the CDR3 is TGTGCCAGCAGCTTCTCGACAGGAAACACTGAAGCTTTCTTT. This codes for CASSFSTGNTEAFF.

CDR3 region: CAISTQGQDYEQYF. The CDR3 coding sequence is TGTGCCATCAGCACACAGGGTCAGGACTACGAGCAGTACTTC. The chain couples TRBV10-3 to TRBJ2-7; possible D gene TRBD1, 6 bases. Trimming took off 6 bases at V and 3 bases at J, with 15 bases between the two ends. The CDR3 is made up of 14 amino acids. The germline gives CDR1 ENHRY, CDR2 SYGVKD.

This clone was detected only a few times. The gene calls are TRBV2 and TRBJ1-6; 9 nucleotides match TRBD1. The CDR3 loop spans 13 amino acids. Germline loops: CDR1 SNHLY, CDR2 FYNNEI. Trimming removed 10 bases from V and 10 bases from J; junction bases left unmatched: 8. CDR3 bases: TGTGCCACCAAACAGGGGGCAGGATCACCCCTCCACTTT. Its protein product is CATKQGAGSPLHF.

This clone was recorded many times. V usage is TRBV5-6 and J usage is TRBJ2-2, with TRBD2 matching over 10 bases. The V and J ends lost 6 bases and 5 bases, in that order; junction bases with no gene match: 10. This CDR3 is built from 16 residues. Germline assignment: CDR1 SGHDT and CDR2 YYEEEE. The CDR3, as DNA: TGTGCCAGCACCGCCAGAGCGGGGGGGAGGACCGGGGAGCTGTTTTTT. This sequence encodes CASTARAGGRTGELFF.

V is TRBV7-8 and J is TRBJ2-3; 10 bases match TRBD2. Germline V CDR1 and CDR2: SGHVS, FQNEAQ. V shed 0 bases and J 1 base; nucleotides not matched to a gene: 7. The CDR3 has 18 amino acids. For the CDR3, the DNA is TGTGCCAGCAGCTTAGCGTATCGGACTAGCGGAGGCACAGATACGCAGTATTTT. Encoded protein: CASSLAYRTSGGTDTQYF.

V and J are TRBV29-1 and TRBJ2-1, with TRBD1 as a possible D gene (6 bases). This CDR3 has 13 residues. Trimming removed 7 bases from V and 3 bases from J, with 13 bases in between. Germline-derived CDR1 and CDR2 are SQVTM and ANQGSEA. CDR3 DNA: TGCAGCGCCACGGGACACTTCTACAATGAGCAGTTCTTC. It encodes CSATGHFYNEQFF.